This is a list of T cell receptor beta chains from one sample in a study of blood T cell repertoires in COVID-19. The assay was immunoSEQ multiplex PCR, and TCRdb's table has in-frame clones only and misses some. Among 80,000 to 95,000 clones, over 75% were seen once, and the ten largest hold over 10%. Sequencing was carried out using peripheral blood. The receptors originated from a human donor in a cohort sampled during active COVID-19. Both conserved end residues are part of each CDR3.

j_call cdr3_length v_call cdr3_aa
TRBJ1-1 12 TRBV30 CAWRDRYTEAFF
TRBJ1-5 15 TRBV5-1 CASSLGQGAGQPQHF
TRBJ1-2 16 TRBV28 CASSLGRPYGNYGYTF
TRBJ2-7 15 TRBV19 CASAGQGYWTYEQYF
TRBJ2-5 12 TRBV6-5 CASRHLAEAQYF
TRBJ2-7 14 TRBV4-2 CASSKGQGAYEQYF
TRBJ2-5 16 TRBV11-2 CASSPTTSGEQETQYF
TRBJ2-1 18 TRBV9 CASSAEMGRMAGYNEQFF
TRBJ1-2 12 TRBV7-9 CASSLRSIGYTF
TRBJ1-2 12 TRBV6-1 CASSDTGHGYTF
TRBJ1-2 14 TRBV27 CASRPGQGVYGYTF
TRBJ2-7 16 TRBV6-1 CASSEYEGTGGFEQYF
TRBJ2-5 14 TRBV18 CASSSTGVQETQYF
TRBJ1-1 14 TRBV5-4 CASSTPGGLTEAFF
TRBJ2-3 18 TRBV7-3 CASSLETGLAGGTDTQYF
TRBJ1-5 15 TRBV12-5 CASGPPPGGWQPQHF
TRBJ1-5 18 TRBV15 CATSRDAGAQGTVQPQHF
TRBJ2-1 15 TRBV19 CASNARWSSYNEQFF
TRBJ2-2 17 TRBV6-4 CASSDSSGGLSTGELFF
TRBJ2-3 13 TRBV10-3 CAISDTSTDTQYF
TRBJ1-6 14 TRBV19 CASSGDRGNSPLHF
TRBJ1-4 15 TRBV18 CASSLTGTGNEKLFF
TRBJ1-4 16 TRBV4-3 CASSRTPQANNEKLFF
TRBJ2-5 15 TRBV3-1/TRBV3-2 CASSPRGQLRETQYF
TRBJ2-1 15 TRBV11-3 CASSPPGTGRDEQFF
TRBJ1-5 14 TRBV7-9 CASSPAGGPQPQHF
TRBJ2-1 15 TRBV15 CATSRRTGPYDEQFF
TRBJ2-5 15 TRBV9 CASSASGGAEETQYF
TRBJ2-7 16 TRBV5-5 CASSPIGTGKFYEQYF
TRBJ2-3 14 TRBV19 CASTEREGSDTQYF
TRBJ2-1 16 TRBV6-5 CASSFSGLAGFSEQFF
TRBJ2-7 13 TRBV27 CASSADRGGWQYF
TRBJ2-2 15 TRBV23-1 CAHKAARQDTGELFF
TRBJ1-2 14 TRBV28 CASSLRAGSYGYTF
TRBJ1-4 15 TRBV4-3 CASSQARVRNEKLFF
TRBJ2-5 16 TRBV27 CASSPRSGRAGETQYF
TRBJ1-5 15 TRBV27 CASRRGLEGTQPQHF
TRBJ1-2 15 TRBV19 CASSIRGGTNYGYTF
TRBJ1-3 14 TRBV9 CASGPSTSGNTIYF
TRBJ2-2 16 TRBV13 CASSSTSGRAPGELFF
TRBJ2-5 14 TRBV9 CASSVAPREETQYF
TRBJ2-1 14 TRBV6-4 CASSDLGQGNEQFF
TRBJ2-3 14 TRBV28 CASSQGLAGNTQYF
TRBJ1-5 14 TRBV28 CASDDRGRGQPQHF
TRBJ2-2 16 TRBV27 CASSFGGRRGTGELFF
TRBJ1-5 14 TRBV28 CASREQGNHQPQHF
TRBJ2-1 13 TRBV15 CATSRDVGATELF
TRBJ2-7 13 TRBV11-2 CATTTGPTYEQYF
TRBJ1-3 16 TRBV5-4 CASSGGQGSSGNTIYF
TRBJ2-7 14 TRBV3-1/TRBV3-2 CASSQDKPSYEQYF
TRBJ1-2 15 TRBV6-5 CASRETGGPVYGYTF
TRBJ2-7 14 TRBV7-9 CASSGRDRPYEQYF
TRBJ2-5 16 TRBV5-4 CASSLGRRAQQETQYF
TRBJ2-1 12 TRBV4-1 CASSPEYNEQFF
TRBJ1-2 14 TRBV6-2/TRBV6-3 CASSYRGHLYGYTF
TRBJ1-6 16 TRBV27 CASRRGGGSYNSPLHF
TRBJ2-4 14 TRBV9 CASSVLPGMNIQYF
TRBJ1-1 15 TRBV19 CASSTAGTLNTEAFF
TRBJ1-5 13 TRBV16 CASSQREIEAQHF
TRBJ2-1 18 TRBV9 CASSSGLAGVPSYNEQFF